A single sample gave rise to the 30 T cell receptor beta chains below, sequenced in a study of radiotherapy plus CTLA-4 blockade in lung cancer. Profiling relied on immunoSEQ multiplex PCR, and the TCRdb table lists in-frame clones only, not all of them. The data hold tens of thousands of clones, with 70% to 80% observed a single time. Here the sequenced sample was peripheral blood, taken from a patient treated with radiotherapy plus ipilimumab. All receptors derive from a human donor with non-small cell lung cancer who had a complete response to radiotherapy plus ipilimumab.

The chain uses TRBV19 and TRBJ2-3; weak D call: TRBD2 (6 bases). The germline V and J ends were trimmed by 2 bases and 0 bases, with 18 bases remaining between them. CDR3 length: 18 amino acids. Germline loops: CDR1 LNHDA, CDR2 SQIVND (reference sequence). The CDR3 DNA reads as TGTGCCAGTAGTATATGGGGGGAGCGGCTATCTAGCACAGATACGCAGTATTTT. Translated, it gives CASSIWGERLSSTDTQYF.

The rearrangement joins TRBV6-5 to TRBJ2-2; maybe TRBD2 (6 bases). The CDR3 contains 15 residues. CDR1 and CDR2 (germline): MNHEY, SVGAGI. V dropped 5 bases and J dropped 6 bases, with 16 bases sitting between them. CDR3 residues: CASSPLGGGAGELFF. CDR3 in DNA: TGTGCCAGCAGTCCCCTGGGTGGAGGGGCCGGGGAGCTGTTTTTT.

The chain links TRBV4-1 to TRBJ2-4; maybe TRBD1 (6 bases). Germline-derived CDR1 and CDR2 are MGHRA and YSYEKL. Trimming left V 4 bases short and J 6 bases short, with 13 bases between. This CDR3 region has 14 residues. In nucleotides, the CDR3 is TGCGCCAGCAGCCCCGACAGGTTGGGAAACATTCAGTACTTC. Translated, it gives CASSPDRLGNIQYF.

This sequence joins TRBV11-2 and TRBJ2-7; the D is unclear. This CDR3 is built from 15 residues. Germline assignment: CDR1 SGHAT and CDR2 FQNNGV. Trimming left V 6 bases short and J 4 bases short, with 19 bases between. The CDR3 DNA reads TGTGCCAGCAGGAACATGGATGACCGTCCTTACGAGCAGTACGTC. As protein: CASRNMDDRPYEQYV.

This sequence joins TRBV30 and TRBJ2-4, with D unresolved. Germline-derived CDR1 and CDR2 are GTSNPN and SVGIG (reference sequence). The CDR3 is 14 residues long. V gave up 0 bases and J gave up 6 bases, with 12 bases separating them. The CDR3 DNA reads as TGTGCCTGGAGTGTAACTGGATCGGGAAACATTCAGTACTTC. Its protein product is CAWSVTGSGNIQYF.

The rearrangement joins TRBV15 to TRBJ1-1, with a weak D call TRBD1 (6 bases). The CDR3 has 17 amino acids. V was clipped by 2 bases and J by 1 base, with 17 bases between them. Germline V gene sequence: CDR1 LNHNV, CDR2 YYDKDF (reference sequence). CDR3 sequence: CATSRSYSDRGNTEAFF. The DNA for the CDR3 is TGTGCCACCAGCAGATCATATTCGGACAGAGGGAACACTGAAGCTTTCTTT.

The chain recombines TRBV4-1 with TRBJ1-4; 11 positions agree with TRBD1. The trim removed 4 bases at V and 8 bases at J, leaving 9 bases unmatched. This CDR3 contains 16 residues. The germline CDR1 and CDR2 sequences are MGHRA and YSYEKL. The CDR3 region is CASSPIGTGGREKLFF. CDR3 nucleotide sequence: TGCGCCAGCAGCCCGATCGGGACAGGGGGTCGAGAAAAACTGTTTTTT.

This rearrangement joins TRBV9 to TRBJ2-7; D is unclear. CDR3 length: 9 amino acids. V shed 4 bases and J shed 9 bases, with 5 bases lying between them. Germline V gene data show CDR1 as SGDLS and CDR2 as YYNGEE. The CDR3 protein is CASSPAQYV. The CDR3 DNA sequence: TGTGCCAGCAGCCCCGCGCAGTACGTC.

V usage is TRBV19 and J usage is TRBJ1-5; tentatively, D is TRBD1 (6 bases). This CDR3 region has 15 residues. Trimming cost V 7 bases and J 0 bases, with 13 bases left between them. Germline CDR1 LNHDA, CDR2 SQIVND (reference sequence). CDR3 DNA sequence: TGTGCCAGTATCCCACAGGGCAATAGCAATCAGCCCCAGCATTTT. It is translated as CASIPQGNSNQPQHF. Looking up the rest from reference TRBV19 and TRBJ1-5 gives the full variable domain: DGGITQSPKYLFRKEGQNVTLSCEQNLNHDAMYWYRQDPGQGLRLIYYSQIVNDFQKGDIAEGYSVSREKKESFPLTVTSAQKNPTAFYLCASIPQGNSNQPQHFGDGTRLSIL.

This chain joins TRBV19 and TRBJ2-7; TRBD2 agrees at 7 bases. Per the germline V gene, CDR1 is LNHDA and CDR2 is SQIVND (reference sequence). V gave up 5 bases and J gave up 2 bases; unmatched junction bases: 12. The CDR3 runs to 16 residues. CDR3 amino acids: CASSGTGTIRAYEQYF. The CDR3, as DNA: TGTGCCAGTAGTGGCACCGGGACTATACGCGCCTACGAGCAGTACTTC. The whole variable domain, filled in from reference TRBV19 and TRBJ2-7, reads DGGITQSPKYLFRKEGQNVTLSCEQNLNHDAMYWYRQDPGQGLRLIYYSQIVNDFQKGDIAEGYSVSREKKESFPLTVTSAQKNPTAFYLCASSGTGTIRAYEQYFGPGTRLTVT.

The chain employs TRBV7-6 and TRBJ1-4, with D possibly being TRBD1 (6 bases). Germline assignment: CDR1 SGHVS and CDR2 FNYEAQ. V was cut by 3 bases and J by 5 bases, with 7 bases left in between. This CDR3 spans 13 amino acids. The CDR3 protein is CASSLDRNEKLFF. CDR3 sequence (DNA): TGTGCCAGCAGCTTGGACAGAAATGAAAAACTGTTTTTT.

V is TRBV7-9 and J is TRBJ1-4; 7 bases agree with TRBD1. V was pared by 5 bases and J by 6 bases, with 3 bases of the junction left unmatched. Germline CDR1 SEHNR, CDR2 FQNEAQ (reference sequence). The CDR3 is 13 residues long. Here the CDR3 reads CASSGGTDEKLFF. The CDR3 nucleotides read TGTGCCAGCAGCGGGGGGACAGATGAAAAACTGTTTTTT.

The rearrangement links TRBV7-2 to TRBJ2-7, with D possibly being TRBD1 or TRBD2 (5 bases each). The V end lost 5 bases, the J end lost 6 bases, and 14 bases lay between the germline ends. The germline V gene has CDR1 SGHTA and CDR2 FQGNSA. The CDR3 has 13 amino acids. The CDR3 loop reads CASSTLRDREQYF. CDR3 DNA sequence: TGTGCCAGCAGCACGCTCCGGGACCGCGAGCAGTACTTC. Supplemented by reference TRBV7-2 and TRBJ2-7, the full variable domain reads GAGVSQSPSNKVTEKGKDVELRCDPISGHTALYWYRQSLGQGLEFLIYFQGNSAPDKSGLPSDRFSAERTGGSVSTLTIQRTQQEDSAVYLCASSTLRDREQYFGPGTRLTVT.

The J gene is TRBJ2-1, the V gene TRBV11-2; possibly TRBD1 or TRBD2 for D (5 bases each). Between the trimmed V and J ends, which lost 5 bases and 0 bases, there was a span of 14 bases. In germline, CDR1 is SGHAT, CDR2 FQNNGV. The CDR3 is made up of 16 amino acids. This chain's CDR3 is CASSRRDGLSYNEQFF. Written as DNA, the CDR3 is TGTGCCAGCAGCCGACGGGACGGACTCTCCTACAATGAGCAGTTCTTC.

This chain connects TRBV4-1 to TRBJ2-1; D is unresolved. Germline CDR1 reads MGHRA; CDR2 reads YSYEKL. Trimming pared 0 bases from V and 6 bases from J, leaving 9 bases between. The CDR3 extends over 14 amino acids. CDR3: CASSQDRAGNEQFF. In DNA, the CDR3 is TGCGCCAGCAGCCAAGATCGGGCAGGCAATGAGCAGTTCTTC.

The rearrangement uses TRBV9 and TRBJ2-2; TRBD2 matches 7 bases. The CDR3 sequence is 15 residues long. Trimming removed 0 bases from V and 1 base from J; junction bases left unmatched: 0. Germline V lookup: CDR1 SGDLS, CDR2 YYNGEE. In nucleotides, the CDR3 is TGTGCCAGCAGCGTAGCTAGCGGGAACACCGGGGAGCTGTTTTTT. This codes for CASSVASGNTGELFF.

This clone was observed many times. The chain joins TRBV7-9 to TRBJ1-1; 7 bases match TRBD1. Germline CDR1 is SEHNR and CDR2 is FQNEAQ (reference sequence). V gave up 5 bases and J gave up 0 bases; unmatched junction bases: 3. This CDR3 region has 14 residues. CDR3 sequence: CASSVGQLNTEAFF. CDR3 sequence (DNA): TGTGCCAGCAGCGTGGGACAGCTGAACACTGAAGCTTTCTTT.

The V and J genes are TRBV4-1 and TRBJ1-4, with unresolved D. The CDR3 covers 18 residues. Looked up from germline, CDR1 is MGHRA and CDR2 is YSYEKL. Trimming pared 3 bases from V and 8 bases from J, leaving 25 bases between. For the CDR3, the DNA is TGCGCCAGCAGCCATAAAGTGTGGGCAAGGACTCTGGAGGAAAAACTGTTTTTT. It specifies CASSHKVWARTLEEKLFF.

The J gene is TRBJ2-2, the V gene TRBV30; D unresolved. The CDR3 is 13 residues long. V was trimmed by 4 bases and J by 0 bases, leaving 6 bases between them. The germline CDR1 and CDR2 sequences are GTSNPN and SVGIG (reference sequence). CDR3 protein: CAWTVSNTGELFF. CDR3 bases: TGTGCCTGGACAGTCTCGAACACCGGGGAGCTGTTTTTT. Full variable domain (rest looked up from reference TRBV30 and TRBJ2-2): SQTIHQWPATLVQPVGSPLSLECTVEGTSNPNLYWYRQAAGRGLQLLFYSVGIGQISSEVPQNLSASRPQDRQFILSSKKLLLSDSGFYLCAWTVSNTGELFFGEGSRLTVL.

The chain recombines TRBV27 with TRBJ2-3; D is unclear. V was cut by 3 bases and J by 0 bases, with 10 bases left in between. The CDR3 is 15 amino acids. Germline values: CDR1 MNHEY, CDR2 SMNVEV (reference sequence). CDR3 DNA: TGTGCCAGCAGTTTTAAACTATCAAGCACAGATACGCAGTATTTT. It encodes CASSFKLSSTDTQYF.

This chain uses TRBV30 with TRBJ2-5, with unresolved D. Deletions cut 6 bases from V and 1 base from J, with 15 bases between. The CDR3 runs to 14 residues. In germline, CDR1 is GTSNPN, CDR2 SVGIG (reference sequence). The CDR3 sequence: CACTLGSFQETQYF. CDR3 nucleotide sequence: TGTGCCTGCACTCTGGGCAGCTTCCAAGAGACCCAGTACTTC. Variable domain in full (rest from reference TRBV30 and TRBJ2-5): SQTIHQWPATLVQPVGSPLSLECTVEGTSNPNLYWYRQAAGRGLQLLFYSVGIGQISSEVPQNLSASRPQDRQFILSSKKLLLSDSGFYLCACTLGSFQETQYFGPGTRLLVL.

V is TRBV2 and J is TRBJ1-5; 7 positions match TRBD1. V shed 6 bases, J shed 8 bases, and the junction held 10 bases outside the gene matches. This CDR3 comprises 14 residues. Germline V lookup: CDR1 SNHLY, CDR2 FYNNEI. The CDR3 loop is CASRGGGSGEPQHF. The DNA for the CDR3 is TGTGCCAGCAGGGGAGGGGGCAGCGGGGAGCCCCAGCATTTT.

J is TRBJ2-2 and V is TRBV7-8; D call uncertain. Per the germline V gene, CDR1 is SGHVS and CDR2 is FQNEAQ. V shed 0 bases and J shed 4 bases, with 9 bases lying between them. This CDR3 region has 15 residues. CDR3 loop: CASSLAGRPTGELFF. The CDR3 nucleotides are TGTGCCAGCAGCTTAGCCGGGCGTCCCACCGGGGAGCTGTTTTTT.

The sample holds a few counts of this clone. V and J are TRBV4-1 and TRBJ2-7; TRBD2 is a possible D gene (6 bases). The V gene's germline CDR1 is MGHRA and CDR2 YSYEKL. This CDR3 is built from 16 residues. Trimming removed 0 bases from V and 4 bases from J, with 16 bases in between. The CDR3 bases are TGCGCCAGCAGCCAAGATGGTAGTGGGGGGATATACGAGCAGTACTTC. Translated, it gives CASSQDGSGGIYEQYF.

This clone was found a few times. This chain joins TRBV19 and TRBJ1-5; perhaps TRBD1 as D (5 bases). Between the trimmed V and J ends, which lost 4 bases and 4 bases, there was a span of 11 bases. This CDR3 has 14 residues. The germline gives CDR1 LNHDA, CDR2 SQIVND (reference sequence). The CDR3 loop is CASSTGKGNQPQHF. In DNA form, the CDR3 reads TGTGCCAGTAGTACGGGCAAGGGGAATCAGCCCCAGCATTTT.

V is TRBV28 and J is TRBJ1-2, with 9 positions matching TRBD1. This CDR3 is built from 15 residues. After removal of 4 bases from V and 4 bases from J, the junction contained 7 bases not matched to a gene. Germline lookup yields CDR1 MDHEN and CDR2 SYDVKM. The CDR3 is CASSSPSTGGYGYTF. The CDR3 bases are TGTGCCAGCAGTTCCCCTTCGACAGGGGGCTATGGCTACACCTTC.

This clone was counted once. The rearrangement uses TRBV10-3 and TRBJ2-1, with D perhaps TRBD1 (5 bases). V was clipped by 0 bases and J by 3 bases, with 9 bases between them. This CDR3 is built from 15 residues. Germline CDR1 and CDR2: ENHRY and SYGVKD. This CDR3 reads CAISESLDNYNEQFF. CDR3 bases: TGTGCCATCAGTGAGTCCCTGGACAACTACAATGAGCAGTTCTTC.

This sequence joins TRBV15 and TRBJ2-3; D tentatively reads TRBD1 or TRBD2 (5 bases each). With 8 bases removed from V and 0 bases from J, the gap between germline ends came to 12 bases. Germline-derived CDR1 and CDR2 are LNHNV and YYDKDF (reference sequence). The CDR3 runs to 14 residues. The CDR3 DNA is TGTGCCACCCTGGCCGGGGCTAGCACAGATACGCAGTATTTT. It encodes CATLAGASTDTQYF. Drawing the rest from reference TRBV15 and TRBJ2-3, the complete variable domain is DAMVIQNPRYQVTQFGKPVTLSCSQTLNHNVMYWYQQKSSQAPKLLFHYYDKDFNNEADTPDNFQSRRPNTSFCFLDIRSPGLGDTAMYLCATLAGASTDTQYFGPGTRLTVL.

CDR3 sequence: CASSPDTQGETEAFF. CDR3 bases: TGTGCCAGCAGTCCGGATACACAGGGGGAGACTGAAGCTTTCTTT. V gene TRBV7-9 combines with J gene TRBJ1-1; 8 positions match TRBD1. CDR3 size: 15 residues. From germline, CDR1 is SEHNR and CDR2 FQNEAQ (reference sequence). V lost 6 bases, J lost 5 bases, and 11 bases stayed unmatched.

This sequence joins TRBV4-1 and TRBJ2-5; 7 bases align to TRBD1. The length of the CDR3 is 15 residues. Trimming cost V 1 base and J 4 bases; bases outside gene matches: 6. Germline V lookup: CDR1 MGHRA, CDR2 YSYEKL. Here the CDR3 DNA reads TGCGCCAGCAGCCAAGCTAACAGGGGTCGAGAGACCCAGTACTTC. Protein: CASSQANRGRETQYF.